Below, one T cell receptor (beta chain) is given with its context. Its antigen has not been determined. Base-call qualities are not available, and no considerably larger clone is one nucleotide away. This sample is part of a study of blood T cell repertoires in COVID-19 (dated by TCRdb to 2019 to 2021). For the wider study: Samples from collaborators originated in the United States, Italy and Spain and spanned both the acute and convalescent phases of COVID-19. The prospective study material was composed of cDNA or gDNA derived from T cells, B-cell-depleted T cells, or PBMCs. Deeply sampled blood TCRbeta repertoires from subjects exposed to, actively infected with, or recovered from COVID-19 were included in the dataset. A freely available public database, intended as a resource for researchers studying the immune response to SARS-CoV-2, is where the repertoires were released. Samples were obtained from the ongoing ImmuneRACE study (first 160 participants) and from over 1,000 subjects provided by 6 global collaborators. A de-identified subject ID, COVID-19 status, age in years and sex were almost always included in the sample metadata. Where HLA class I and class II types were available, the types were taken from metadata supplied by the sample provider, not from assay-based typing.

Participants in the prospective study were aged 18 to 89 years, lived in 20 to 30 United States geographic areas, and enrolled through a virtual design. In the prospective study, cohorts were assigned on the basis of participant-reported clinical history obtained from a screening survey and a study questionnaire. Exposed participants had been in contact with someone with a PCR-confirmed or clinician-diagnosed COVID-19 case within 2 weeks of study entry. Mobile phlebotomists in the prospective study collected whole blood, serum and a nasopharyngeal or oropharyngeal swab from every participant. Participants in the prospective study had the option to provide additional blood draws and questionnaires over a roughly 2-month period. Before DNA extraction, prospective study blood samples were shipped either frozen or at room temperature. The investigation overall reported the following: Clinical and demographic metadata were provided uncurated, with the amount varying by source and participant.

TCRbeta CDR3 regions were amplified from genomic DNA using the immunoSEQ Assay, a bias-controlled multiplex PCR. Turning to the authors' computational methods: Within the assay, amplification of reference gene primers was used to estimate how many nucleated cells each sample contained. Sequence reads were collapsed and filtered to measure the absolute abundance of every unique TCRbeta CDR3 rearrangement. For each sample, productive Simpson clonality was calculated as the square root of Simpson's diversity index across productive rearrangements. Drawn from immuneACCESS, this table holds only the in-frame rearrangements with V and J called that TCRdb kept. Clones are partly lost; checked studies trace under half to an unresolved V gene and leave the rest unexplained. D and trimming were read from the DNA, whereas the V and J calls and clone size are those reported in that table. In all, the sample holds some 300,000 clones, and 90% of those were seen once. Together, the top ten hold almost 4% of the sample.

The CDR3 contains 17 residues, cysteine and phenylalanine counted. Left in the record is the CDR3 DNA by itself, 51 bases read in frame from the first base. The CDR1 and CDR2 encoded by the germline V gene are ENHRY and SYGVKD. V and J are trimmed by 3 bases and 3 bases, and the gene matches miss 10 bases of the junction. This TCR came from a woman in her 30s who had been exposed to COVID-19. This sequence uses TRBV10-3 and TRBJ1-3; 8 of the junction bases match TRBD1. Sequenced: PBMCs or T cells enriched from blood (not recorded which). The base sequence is TGTGCCATCAGTGACCCCGACAGGGGAATAGGTGGAAACACCATATATTTT. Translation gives CAISDPDRGIGGNTIYF.